The 11 T cell receptor beta chains given below trace back to one sample, sequenced in a study of response to subunit inactivated influenza vaccine. One entry per CDR3 protein results from TCRdb running MiXCR on the RT-PCR reads. Altogether 430,000 or so distinct CDR3 sequences are present, about a tenth being singletons, with the ten largest covering less than 15%. The material sequenced was PBMCs from blood, taken about 40 days after vaccination. The receptors were gathered from a man over 45 who received an inactivated influenza vaccine.

This clonotype has a count of ten or more. The V call is TRBV5-1, the J call TRBJ2-7; 7 bases are a match to TRBD1. The CDR3 runs to 15 residues. Germline V gene data show CDR1 as SGHRS and CDR2 as YFSETQ. J gave up 0 bases and V 3 bases, and 6 bases lay outside the gene matches. The CDR3 bases are TGCGCCAGCAGCTGGGACGGGACAGCCTCCTACGAGCAGTACTTC. Protein sequence: CASSWDGTASYEQYF.

This clonotype was seen only a few times. The chain has TRBV7-3 and TRBJ2-5, with 7 bases aligning to TRBD1. J gave up 0 bases and V 5 bases, and 3 bases lay outside the gene matches. Germline-derived CDR1 and CDR2 are SGHTA and FQGTGA. The CDR3 totals 14 residues. Here the CDR3 reads CASSPTGDQETQYF. CDR3 nucleotides: TGTGCCAGCAGCCCCACAGGGGACCAAGAGACCCAGTACTTC.

This chain connects TRBV5-1 to TRBJ2-2; 8 nucleotides agree with TRBD2. Germline CDR1 and CDR2: SGHRS and YFSETQ. This CDR3 has 14 residues. J was trimmed by 1 base and V by 8 bases; bases with no gene match: 4. For the CDR3, the DNA is TGCGCCAGTTGGCGGGAGGTGAACACCGGGGAGCTGTTTTTT. As protein: CASWREVNTGELFF.

The rearrangement joins TRBV4-1 to TRBJ2-2, with 12 bases lining up with TRBD2. The germline V gene encodes CDR1 MGHRA and CDR2 YSYEKL. The CDR3 consists of 15 residues. V shed 10 bases and J 3 bases; nucleotides not matched to a gene: 6. The DNA for the CDR3 is TGCGCCACTGCACTAGCGGGAGGATACACCGGGGAGCTGTTTTTT. It translates to CATALAGGYTGELFF.

This clonotype showed up just a few times. This chain links TRBV18 with TRBJ2-2; D is undetermined. In germline, CDR1 is KGHSH, CDR2 LQKENI. This CDR3 is built from 12 residues. Between the trimmed V and J ends, which lost 8 bases and 1 base, there was a span of 5 bases. CDR3 nucleotide sequence: TGTGCCAGCCAAAAGAACACCGGGGAGCTGTTTTTT. This codes for CASQKNTGELFF. The whole variable domain, filled in from reference TRBV18 and TRBJ2-2, reads NAGVMQNPRHLVRRRGQEARLRCSPMKGHSHVYWYRQLPEEGLKFMVYLQKENIIDESGMPKERFSAEFPKEGPSILRIQQVVRGDSAAYFCASQKNTGELFFGEGSRLTVL.

This clonotype was found many times. The rearrangement uses TRBV5-1 and TRBJ1-6; D may be TRBD1 (5 bases). Trimming took 6 bases from V and 4 from J, leaving 11 bases between them. Germline V gives CDR1 SGHRS, CDR2 YFSETQ. The CDR3 covers 14 residues. CDR3 sequence reads: CASKEGEYNSPLHF. The DNA for the CDR3 is TGCGCCAGCAAGGAAGGGGAATATAATTCACCCCTCCACTTT.

The sample holds a few counts of this clonotype. The rearrangement uses TRBV12-3 or TRBV12-4 and TRBJ1-1, with D possibly TRBD1 on 5 matching bases. Trimming took 4 bases from V and 4 from J, leaving 13 bases between them. The CDR3 runs 14 residues. The CDR3 DNA is TGTGCCAGCAGTTCCTCGGGGGTGAGCACTGAAGCTTTCTTT. Amino acids: CASSSSGVSTEAFF.

There are a few counts of this clonotype. This chain links TRBV15 with TRBJ1-2; possibly TRBD1 for D (5 bases). The V end was cut by 1 base, the J end by 7 bases, with 19 bases between. CDR1 is LNHNV and CDR2 is YYDKDF in the germline V gene (reference sequence). This CDR3 is built from 16 residues. CDR3 nucleotide sequence: TGTGCCACCAGCAGAGGGGACGGCTCCCAAATGGGTGGCTACACCTTC. Its protein is CATSRGDGSQMGGYTF.

Regarding this clonotype: This may stem from a read error, because a much larger clone lies one nucleotide away. The chain combines TRBV9 with TRBJ2-3, with 8 bases identical to TRBD2. Germline V gene lookup returns CDR1 SGDLS and CDR2 YYNGEE. This CDR3 spans 13 amino acids. V was pared by 7 bases and J by 9 bases, with 10 bases of the junction left unmatched. Here the CDR3 reads CASGGGPGETQYF. In nucleotides, the CDR3 is TGTGCCAGCGGCGGGGGGCCAGGGGAGACGCAGTATTTT.

The chain links TRBV3-1 to TRBJ2-1, with 9 bases aligning to TRBD2. Germline V gene data show CDR1 as LGHDT and CDR2 as YNNKEL (reference sequence). The CDR3 length is 18 residues. The V segment lost 4 bases and the J segment 1 base; nucleotides outside the gene matches: 11. The CDR3 sequence is CASSPHPISGSSYNEQFF. CDR3 nucleotide sequence: TGTGCCAGCAGCCCCCACCCCATTAGCGGGAGTTCCTACAATGAGCAGTTCTTC.

This clonotype has just a few counts. The chain couples TRBV5-1 to TRBJ2-7; D unresolved. Germline CDR1 reads SGHRS; CDR2 reads YFSETQ. The germline V and J ends were trimmed by 2 bases and 0 bases, with 9 bases remaining between them. There are 14 residues in the CDR3. The CDR3 sequence is CASSLTPLSYEQYF. Written as DNA, the CDR3 is TGCGCCAGCAGCTTAACTCCCCTCTCCTACGAGCAGTACTTC.